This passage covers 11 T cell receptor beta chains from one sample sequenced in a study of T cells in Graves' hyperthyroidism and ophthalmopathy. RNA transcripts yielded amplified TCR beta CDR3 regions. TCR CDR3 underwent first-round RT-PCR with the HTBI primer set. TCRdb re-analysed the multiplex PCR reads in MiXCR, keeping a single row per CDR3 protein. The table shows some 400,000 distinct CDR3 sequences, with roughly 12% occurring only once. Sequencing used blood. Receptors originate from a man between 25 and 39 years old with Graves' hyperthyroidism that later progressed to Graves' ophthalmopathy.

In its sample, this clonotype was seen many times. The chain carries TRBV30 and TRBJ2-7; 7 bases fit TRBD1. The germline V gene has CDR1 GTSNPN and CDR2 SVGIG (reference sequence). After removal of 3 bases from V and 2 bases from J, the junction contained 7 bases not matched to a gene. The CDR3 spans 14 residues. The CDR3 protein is CAWRRQGPTYEQYF. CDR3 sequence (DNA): TGTGCCTGGAGGCGACAGGGTCCAACCTACGAGCAGTACTTC.

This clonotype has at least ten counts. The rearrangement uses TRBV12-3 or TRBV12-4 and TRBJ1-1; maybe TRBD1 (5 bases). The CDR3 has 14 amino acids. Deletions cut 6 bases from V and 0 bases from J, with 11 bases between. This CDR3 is CASSPRGLNTEAFF. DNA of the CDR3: TGTGCCAGCAGCCCTCGGGGCCTGAACACTGAAGCTTTCTTT.

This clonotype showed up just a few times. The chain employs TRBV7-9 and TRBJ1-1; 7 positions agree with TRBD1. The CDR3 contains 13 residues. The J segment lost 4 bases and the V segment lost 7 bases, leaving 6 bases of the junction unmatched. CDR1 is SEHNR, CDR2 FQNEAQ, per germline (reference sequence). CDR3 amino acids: CASTPDRVTEAFF. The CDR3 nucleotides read TGTGCCAGCACCCCAGACAGGGTCACTGAAGCTTTCTTT.

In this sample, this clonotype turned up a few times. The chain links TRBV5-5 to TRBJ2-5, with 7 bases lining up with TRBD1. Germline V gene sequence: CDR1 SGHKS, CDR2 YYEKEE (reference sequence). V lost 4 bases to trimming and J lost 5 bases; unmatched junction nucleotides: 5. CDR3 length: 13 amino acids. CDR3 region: CASSRTGDETQYF. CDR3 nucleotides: TGTGCCAGCAGCAGAACAGGGGACGAGACCCAGTACTTC.

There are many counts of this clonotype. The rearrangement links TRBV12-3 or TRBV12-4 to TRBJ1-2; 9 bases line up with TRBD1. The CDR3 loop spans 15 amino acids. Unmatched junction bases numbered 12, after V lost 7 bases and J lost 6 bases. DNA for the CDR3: TGTGCCAGCACCACTACAGGGGGCCCAGTTAATGGCTACACCTTC. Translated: CASTTTGGPVNGYTF.

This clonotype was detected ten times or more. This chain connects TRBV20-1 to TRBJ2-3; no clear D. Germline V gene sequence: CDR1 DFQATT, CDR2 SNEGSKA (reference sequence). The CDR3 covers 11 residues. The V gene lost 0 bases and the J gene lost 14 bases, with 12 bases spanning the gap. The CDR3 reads CSARDWPDAYF. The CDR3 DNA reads TGCAGTGCTAGAGATTGGCCCGATGCGTATTTT.

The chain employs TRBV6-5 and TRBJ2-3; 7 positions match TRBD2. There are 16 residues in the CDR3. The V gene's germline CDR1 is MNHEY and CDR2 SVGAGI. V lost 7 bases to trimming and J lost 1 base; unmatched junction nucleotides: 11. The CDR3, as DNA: TGTGCCAGCACTTTACGTCGTCTAGCGGGCACAGATACGCAGTATTTT. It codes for CASTLRRLAGTDTQYF.

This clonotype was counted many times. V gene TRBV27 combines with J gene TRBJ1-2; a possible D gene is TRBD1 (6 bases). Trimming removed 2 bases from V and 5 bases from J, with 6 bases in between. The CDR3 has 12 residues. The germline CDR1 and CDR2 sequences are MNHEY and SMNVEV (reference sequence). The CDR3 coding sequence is TGTGCCAGCAGTTTACAGGGGTATGGCTACACCTTC. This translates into CASSLQGYGYTF.

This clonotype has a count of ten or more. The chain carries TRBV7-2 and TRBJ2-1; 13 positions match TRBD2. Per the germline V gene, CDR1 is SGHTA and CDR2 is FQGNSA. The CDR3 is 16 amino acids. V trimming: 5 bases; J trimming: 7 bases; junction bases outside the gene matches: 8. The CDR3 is CASSPPGLAGRNEQFF. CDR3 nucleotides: TGTGCCAGCAGCCCACCGGGACTAGCGGGGCGAAATGAGCAGTTCTTC.

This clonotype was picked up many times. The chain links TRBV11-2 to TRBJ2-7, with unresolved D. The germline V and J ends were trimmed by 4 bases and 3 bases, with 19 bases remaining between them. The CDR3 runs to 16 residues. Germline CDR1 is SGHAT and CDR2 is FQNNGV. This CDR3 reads CASSSIKQTPLYEQYF. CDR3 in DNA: TGTGCCAGCAGCTCCATCAAGCAGACCCCCCTCTACGAGCAGTACTTC. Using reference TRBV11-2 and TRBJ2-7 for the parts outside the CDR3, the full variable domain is EAGVAQSPRYKIIEKRQSVAFWCNPISGHATLYWYQQILGQGPKLLIQFQNNGVVDDSQLPKDRFSAERLKGVDSTLKIQPAKLEDSAVYLCASSSIKQTPLYEQYFGPGTRLTVT.

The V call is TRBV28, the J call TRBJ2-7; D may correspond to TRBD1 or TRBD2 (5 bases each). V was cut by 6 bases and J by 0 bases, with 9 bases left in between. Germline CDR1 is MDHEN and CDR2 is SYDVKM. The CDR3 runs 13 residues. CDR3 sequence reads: CASRSGTSYEQYF. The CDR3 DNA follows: TGTGCCAGCAGGTCCGGGACCTCCTACGAGCAGTACTTC.